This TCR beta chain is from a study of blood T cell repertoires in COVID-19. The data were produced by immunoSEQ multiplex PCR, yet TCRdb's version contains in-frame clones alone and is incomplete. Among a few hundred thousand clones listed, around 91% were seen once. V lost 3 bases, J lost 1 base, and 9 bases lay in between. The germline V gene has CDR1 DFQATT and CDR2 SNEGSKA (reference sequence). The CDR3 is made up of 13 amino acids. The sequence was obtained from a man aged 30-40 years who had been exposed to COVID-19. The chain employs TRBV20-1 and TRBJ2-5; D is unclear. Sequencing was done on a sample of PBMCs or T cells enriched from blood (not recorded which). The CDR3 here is CSASVPLQETQYF. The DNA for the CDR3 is TGCAGTGCTAGTGTACCACTCCAAGAGACCCAGTACTTC.